These 5 T cell receptor beta chains were all obtained from the same sample, sequenced in a study of blood T cell repertoires in COVID-19. Only in-frame clones appear in the TCRdb table, and some are missing; sequencing was by immunoSEQ multiplex PCR. The sample has 450,000 or so clones; around 90% are singletons. Input material: peripheral blood. The receptors were sampled from a man aged 18 to 35 with COVID-19, enrolled during active disease.

V gene TRBV11-2 combines with J gene TRBJ2-3, with 8 bases fitting TRBD2. The CDR3 is 15 residues long. Germline V lookup: CDR1 SGHAT, CDR2 FQNNGV. V gave up 4 bases and J gave up 3 bases; unmatched junction bases: 6. CDR3 in DNA: TGTGCCAGCAGCTCCCCCCGGGAGGGTACAGATACGCAGTATTTT. Protein product: CASSSPREGTDTQYF.

V and J are TRBV11-3 and TRBJ1-1; maybe TRBD1 (5 bases). Germline V gene lookup returns CDR1 SGHNT and CDR2 YENEEA. The CDR3 has 15 residues. The ends were cut back, 6 bases at V and 1 base at J, with 15 bases in the middle. The DNA for the CDR3 is TGTGCCAGCAGTGTGGCAGGGCTAACGAACACTGAAGCTTTCTTT. This gives the protein CASSVAGLTNTEAFF.

For the CDR3, the DNA is TGTGCCAGCCCAATCGGACAGGGGACCTACGAGCAGTACTTC. The encoded protein is CASPIGQGTYEQYF. V is TRBV6-5 and J is TRBJ2-7, with 9 bases matching TRBD1. This CDR3 region has 14 residues. The V gene's germline CDR1 is MNHEY and CDR2 SVGAGI. J gave up 2 bases and V 8 bases, and 7 bases lay outside the gene matches.

The rearrangement links TRBV5-1 to TRBJ2-3, with D tentatively TRBD1 (6 bases). Trimming removed 7 bases at V and 0 bases at J, with 15 bases between. The CDR3 consists of 15 residues. Per germline, CDR1 SGHRS and CDR2 YFSETQ. CDR3 region: CASVQGSYSTDTQYF. The CDR3 nucleotides read TGCGCCAGCGTACAGGGTTCCTATAGCACAGATACGCAGTATTTT.

The table lists this clone with a few counts. The chain combines TRBV18 with TRBJ1-2, with D perhaps TRBD1 (5 bases). Trimming pared 1 base from V and 9 bases from J, leaving 18 bases between. Per germline, CDR1 KGHSH and CDR2 LQKENI. The CDR3 spans 15 residues. CDR3 protein: CASSPRRAGSERYTF. Written as DNA, the CDR3 is TGTGCCAGCTCACCACGGAGGGCAGGGAGTGAGCGCTACACCTTC.